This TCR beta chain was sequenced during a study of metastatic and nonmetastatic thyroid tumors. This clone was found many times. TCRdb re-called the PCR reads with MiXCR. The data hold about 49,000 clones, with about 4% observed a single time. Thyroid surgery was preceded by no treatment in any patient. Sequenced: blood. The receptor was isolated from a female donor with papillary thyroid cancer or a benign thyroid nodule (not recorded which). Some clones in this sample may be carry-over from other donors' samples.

DNA for the CDR3: TGTGCCAGCAGCTTAGTGAGGGGCGCAGACACCGGGGAGCTGTTTTTT. This translates into CASSLVRGADTGELFF. The J gene is TRBJ2-2, the V gene TRBV11-2, with D possibly being TRBD1 or TRBD2 (5 bases each). The CDR3 totals 16 residues. V gave up 1 base and J gave up 3 bases, with 12 bases separating them. In germline, CDR1 is SGHAT, CDR2 FQNNGV.